What follows is one T cell receptor (beta chain) and its context. What it recognizes is unknown. The sample belongs to a study of tumor and adjacent non-tumor tissue in lung cancer. Study-level background: On average, productive TCRbeta reads reached about 4.2 million per sample.

RNA was extracted from bulk tissue without any cell sorting. The normal lung tissue was taken more than 3 cm from the tumor edge. Study conclusions and caveats: Shorter survival was associated with higher TCR diversity in tumors.

Three rounds of nested PCR, following a modified ARM-PCR protocol, produced the TCRbeta library. MiXCR, run by TCRdb on the multiplex PCR reads, gives a single entry per CDR3 protein. In the table there are about 80,000 distinct CDR3 sequences, roughly 80% of which are singletons. The CDR3 loop spans 13 amino acids. V was shortened by 3 bases and J by 11 bases, with 13 bases between the two germline ends. The specimen sequenced was distant non-tumor lung tissue. This rearrangement joins TRBV12-3 or TRBV12-4 to TRBJ2-2; D perhaps matches TRBD2 (6 bases). The receptor comes from a man in his 60s with non-small cell lung cancer. Written as DNA, the CDR3 is TGTGCCAGCAGTTTCCACGGGACTGGAGAGCTGTTTTTT. It specifies CASSFHGTGELFF.